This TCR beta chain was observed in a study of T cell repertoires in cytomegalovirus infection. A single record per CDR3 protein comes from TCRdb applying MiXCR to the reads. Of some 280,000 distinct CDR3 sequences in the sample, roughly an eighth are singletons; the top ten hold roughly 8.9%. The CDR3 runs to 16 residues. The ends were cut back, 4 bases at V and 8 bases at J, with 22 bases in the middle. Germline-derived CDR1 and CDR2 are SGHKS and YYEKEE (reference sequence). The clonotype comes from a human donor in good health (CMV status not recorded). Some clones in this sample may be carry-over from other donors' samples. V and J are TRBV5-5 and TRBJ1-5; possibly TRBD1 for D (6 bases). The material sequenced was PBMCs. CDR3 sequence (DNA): TGTGCCAGCAGCCTACAATGGGACACCGGTGGGGAGCCCCAGCATTTT. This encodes CASSLQWDTGGEPQHF. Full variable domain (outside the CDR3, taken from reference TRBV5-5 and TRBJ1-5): DAGVTQSPTHLIKTRGQQVTLRCSPISGHKSVSWYQQVLGQGPQFIFQYYEKEERGRGNFPDRFSARQFPNYSSELNVNALLLGDSALYLCASSLQWDTGGEPQHFGDGTRLSIL.